The rows below give T cell receptor beta chains drawn from one sample of a study of blood T cell repertoires in COVID-19. Sequencing was performed with immunoSEQ multiplex PCR; in TCRdb, only in-frame clones are kept and a portion is missing. Here the sample spans roughly 100,000 clones, roughly four fifths being singletons. Source material: peripheral blood. The receptors derive from a woman aged 80 or over with acute or convalescent COVID-19. CDR3s include the opening cysteine and the closing phenylalanine or tryptophan. A D gene is named only where the DNA matches it firmly. The size of a clone is reported for some rows only, either as once, few or many, or as a class for expanded clones.

J gene	V gene	D gene	clone size	CDR3 protein	CDR3 DNA
TRBJ1-2	TRBV27	TRBD1	once	CASSLSILQGAGGYTF	TGTGCCAGCAGTTTGTCAATTTTACAGGGGGCGGGCGGCTACACCTTC
TRBJ1-6	TRBV7-9	-	-	CASSLGGRENSPLHF	TGTGCCAGCAGCTTAGGAGGCAGGGAAAATTCACCCCTCCACTTT
TRBJ2-6	TRBV9	TRBD2	-	CASSTGLAGSGANVLTF	TGTGCCAGCAGTACCGGACTAGCGGGATCTGGGGCCAACGTCCTGACTTTC
TRBJ2-1	TRBV14	TRBD2	-	CASSQYRASGSRSDEQFF	TGTGCCAGCAGCCAATATCGGGCTAGCGGGAGTCGTTCGGATGAGCAGTTCTTC
TRBJ1-5	TRBV28	-	-	CASSLNFIRGINNQPQHF	TGTGCCAGCAGTTTAAATTTCATACGAGGAATTAACAATCAGCCCCAGCATTTT
TRBJ2-2	TRBV30	-	-	CAWSGGVANTGELFF	TGTGCCTGGAGTGGAGGAGTCGCGAACACCGGGGAGCTGTTTTTT
TRBJ2-7	TRBV5-6	-	-	CASSEFDWSREQYF	TGTGCCAGCAGCGAATTTGACTGGAGTAGAGAGCAGTACTTC
TRBJ1-5	TRBV19	TRBD1	-	CASSIRQGIFDNQPQHF	TGTGCCAGTAGTATTCGACAGGGGATATTTGACAATCAGCCCCAGCATTTT
TRBJ1-2	TRBV27	-	-	CASSRGQYYGYTF	TGTGCCAGCAGCCGAGGACAGTACTATGGCTACACCTTC
TRBJ1-4	TRBV24-1	TRBD1	-	CATLRQGTNEKLFF	TGTGCCACCCTCCGACAGGGTACTAATGAAAAACTGTTTTTT
TRBJ2-5	TRBV7-2	TRBD2	-	CASSLVGLAGAQETQYF	TGTGCCAGCAGCTTAGTTGGGCTAGCGGGAGCCCAAGAGACCCAGTACTTC
TRBJ2-2	TRBV6-5	TRBD1	-	CATQLGQLTGELFF	TGTGCCACTCAGTTGGGACAGCTCACCGGGGAGCTGTTTTTT
TRBJ2-3	TRBV29-1	TRBD2	-	CSAGLAGGLDTQYF	TGCAGCGCTGGACTAGCGGGTGGCTTGGATACGCAGTATTTT
TRBJ1-2	TRBV19	TRBD1	-	CASSMTGYGYTF	TGTGCCAGTAGTATGACAGGGTATGGCTACACCTTC
TRBJ2-3	TRBV11-3	-	-	CASSLNRAADTQYF	TGTGCCAGCTCCTTAAACAGGGCAGCAGATACGCAGTATTTT
TRBJ2-7	TRBV6-5	-	-	CASSSGLYEQYF	TGTGCCAGCAGTTCGGGACTCTACGAGCAGTACTTC
TRBJ2-2	TRBV7-9	-	-	CASSDPQGRTGELFF	TGTGCCAGCAGCGACCCGCAGGGGAGAACCGGGGAGCTGTTTTTT
TRBJ1-1	TRBV24-1	-	-	CATSDLQGLAFF	TGTGCCACCAGTGATTTGCAGGGTCTAGCTTTCTTT
TRBJ1-5	TRBV6-5	-	-	CASTLDFNQPQHF	TGTGCCAGCACCCTGGACTTCAATCAGCCCCAGCATTTT
TRBJ2-3	TRBV7-2	TRBD2	-	CASSAPSGSIGDTQYF	TGTGCCAGCAGCGCGCCTAGCGGGAGCATTGGAGATACGCAGTATTTT
TRBJ2-1	TRBV27	TRBD2	few	CASRPGTSGRYRQFF	TGTGCCAGCAGGCCCGGGACTAGCGGGAGATATCGGCAGTTCTTC